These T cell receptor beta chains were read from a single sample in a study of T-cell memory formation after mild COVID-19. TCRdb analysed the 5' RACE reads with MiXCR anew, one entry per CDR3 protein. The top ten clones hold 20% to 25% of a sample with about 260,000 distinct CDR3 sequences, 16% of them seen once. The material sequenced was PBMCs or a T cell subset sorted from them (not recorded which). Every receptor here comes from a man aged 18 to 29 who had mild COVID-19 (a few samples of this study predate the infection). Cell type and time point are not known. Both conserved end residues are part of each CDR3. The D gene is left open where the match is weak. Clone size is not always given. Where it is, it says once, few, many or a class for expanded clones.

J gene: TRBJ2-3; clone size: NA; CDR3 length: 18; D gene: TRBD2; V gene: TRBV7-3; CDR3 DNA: TGTGCCAGCAGCTCCTTGGGAACTAGCGGGGGAGTCACAGATACGCAGTATTTT; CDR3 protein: CASSSLGTSGGVTDTQYF
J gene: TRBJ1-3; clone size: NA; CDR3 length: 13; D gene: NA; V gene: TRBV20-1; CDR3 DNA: TGCAGTGCTAGGGCGAGCTCTGGAAACACCATATATTTT; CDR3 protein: CSARASSGNTIYF
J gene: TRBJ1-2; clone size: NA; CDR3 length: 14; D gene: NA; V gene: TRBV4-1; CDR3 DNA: TGCGCCAGCAGCCAAGAGCAGGAGAACTATGGCTACACCTTC; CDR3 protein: CASSQEQENYGYTF
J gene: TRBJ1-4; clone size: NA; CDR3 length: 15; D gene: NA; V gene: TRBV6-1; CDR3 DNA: TGTGCCAGCAGTGACAGGGGACCTTATAATGAAAAACTGTTTTTT; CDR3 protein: CASSDRGPYNEKLFF
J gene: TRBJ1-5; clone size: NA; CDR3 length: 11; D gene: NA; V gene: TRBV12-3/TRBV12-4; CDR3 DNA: TGTGCCAGCAGTGGGGGTCAACCCCAGCATTTT; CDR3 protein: CASSGGQPQHF
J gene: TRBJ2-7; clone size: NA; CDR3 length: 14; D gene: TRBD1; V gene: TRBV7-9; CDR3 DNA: TGTGCCAGCAGCTCCTACGACAGGGACTACGAGCAGTACTTC; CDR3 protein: CASSSYDRDYEQYF
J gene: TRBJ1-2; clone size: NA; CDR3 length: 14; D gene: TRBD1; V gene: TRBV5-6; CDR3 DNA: TGTGCCAGCAGTGATGGACAGGAAGGTTATGGCTACACCTTC; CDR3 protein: CASSDGQEGYGYTF
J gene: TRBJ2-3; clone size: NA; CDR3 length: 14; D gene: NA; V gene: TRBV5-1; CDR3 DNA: TGCGCCAGCAGCTTTGGGACCCCCCAAGATACGCAGTATTTT; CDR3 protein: CASSFGTPQDTQYF
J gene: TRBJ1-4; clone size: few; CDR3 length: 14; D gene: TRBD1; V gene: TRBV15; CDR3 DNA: TGTGCCACCAGCAGAGACAGGGGGTCTGAAAAACTGTTTTTT; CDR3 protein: CATSRDRGSEKLFF
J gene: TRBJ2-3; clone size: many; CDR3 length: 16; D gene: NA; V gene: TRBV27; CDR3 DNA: TGTGCCAGCAGTTTACGTGGGGGGGCTAGCACAGATACGCAGTATTTT; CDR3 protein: CASSLRGGASTDTQYF
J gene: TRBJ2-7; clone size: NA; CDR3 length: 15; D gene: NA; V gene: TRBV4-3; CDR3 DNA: TGCGCCAGCAGCCTTGGGTCCTTCGGCGACTACGAGCAGTACTTC; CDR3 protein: CASSLGSFGDYEQYF
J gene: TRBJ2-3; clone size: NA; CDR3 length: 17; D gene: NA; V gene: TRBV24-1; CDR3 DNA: TGTGCCACCAGTGACACGTCGGGCAAGCTCCGAAGAGATACGCAGTATTTT; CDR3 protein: CATSDTSGKLRRDTQYF
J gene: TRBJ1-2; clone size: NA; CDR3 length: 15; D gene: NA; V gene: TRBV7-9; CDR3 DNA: TGTGCCAGCAGCTTGGTTCCAGGAGTGGACTATGGCTACACCTTC; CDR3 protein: CASSLVPGVDYGYTF
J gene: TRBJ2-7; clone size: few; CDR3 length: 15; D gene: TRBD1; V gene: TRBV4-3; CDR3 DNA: TGCGCCAGCAGCCAAGACGGGACAGGGGCTACGAGGCAGTACTTC; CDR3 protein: CASSQDGTGATRQYF
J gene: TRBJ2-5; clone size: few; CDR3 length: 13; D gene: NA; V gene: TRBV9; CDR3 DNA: TGTGCCAGCAGCGTAACAGGTCAAGGGACCCAGTACTTC; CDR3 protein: CASSVTGQGTQYF
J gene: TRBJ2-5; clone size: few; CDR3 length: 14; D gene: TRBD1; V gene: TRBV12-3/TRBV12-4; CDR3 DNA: TGTGCCAGCAGTCGCCGACAGGGGCAAGAGACCCAGTACTTC; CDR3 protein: CASSRRQGQETQYF
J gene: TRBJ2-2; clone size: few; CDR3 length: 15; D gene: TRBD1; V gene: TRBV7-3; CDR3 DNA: TGTGCCAGCAGCTTATATGGGACAGAAACCGGGGAGCTGTTTTTT; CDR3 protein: CASSLYGTETGELFF
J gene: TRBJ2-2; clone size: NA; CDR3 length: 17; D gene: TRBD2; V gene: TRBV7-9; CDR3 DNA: TGTGCCAGCAGCTTATCCAGCGGGGGGGCGCTCGCCGGGGAGCTGTTTTTT; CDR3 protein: CASSLSSGGALAGELFF
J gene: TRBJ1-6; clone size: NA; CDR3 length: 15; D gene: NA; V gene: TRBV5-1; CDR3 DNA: TGCGCCAGCACCCCCGACGGGAACTATAATTCACCCCTCCACTTT; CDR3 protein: CASTPDGNYNSPLHF
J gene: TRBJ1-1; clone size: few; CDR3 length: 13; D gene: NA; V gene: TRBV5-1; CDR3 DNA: TGCGCCAGCAGCCAAGACGTGAACACTGAAGCTTTCTTT; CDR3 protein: CASSQDVNTEAFF
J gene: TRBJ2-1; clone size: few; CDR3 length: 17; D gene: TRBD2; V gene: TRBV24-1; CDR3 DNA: TGTGCCACCAGTGGCGCGGGGGTCGACAGCTCCTACAATGAGCAGTTCTTC; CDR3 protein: CATSGAGVDSSYNEQFF
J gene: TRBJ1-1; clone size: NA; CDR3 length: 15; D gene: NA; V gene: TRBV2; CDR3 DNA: TGTGCCAGCAGGATCCCAGGGGATGAATACACTGAAGCTTTCTTT; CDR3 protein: CASRIPGDEYTEAFF
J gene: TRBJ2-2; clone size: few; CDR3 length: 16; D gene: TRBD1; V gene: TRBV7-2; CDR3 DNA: TGTGCCAGCAGCTTAGCGGGACAGGGTTCCACCGGGGAGCTGTTTTTT; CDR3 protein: CASSLAGQGSTGELFF
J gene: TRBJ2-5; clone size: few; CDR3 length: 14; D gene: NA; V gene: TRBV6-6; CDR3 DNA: TGTGCCAGCAGTTACGCGGGACTGTCGGAGACCCAGTACTTC; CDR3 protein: CASSYAGLSETQYF
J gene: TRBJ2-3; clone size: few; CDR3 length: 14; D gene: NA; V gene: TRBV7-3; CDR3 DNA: TGTGCCAGCAGCAAACTAGCCAGCACAGATACGCAGTATTTT; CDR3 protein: CASSKLASTDTQYF
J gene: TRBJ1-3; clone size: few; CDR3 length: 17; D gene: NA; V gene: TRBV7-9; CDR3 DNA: TGTGCCAGCAGACGACAGGTTAAGTTCCCCTCTGGAAACACCATATATTTT; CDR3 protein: CASRRQVKFPSGNTIYF
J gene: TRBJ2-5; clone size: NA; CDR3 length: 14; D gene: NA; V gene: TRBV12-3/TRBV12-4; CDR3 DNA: TGTGCCAGCAGTTTATATCGATACCAAGAGACCCAGTACTTC; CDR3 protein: CASSLYRYQETQYF
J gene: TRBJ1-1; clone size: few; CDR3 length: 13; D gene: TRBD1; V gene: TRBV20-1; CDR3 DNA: TGCAGTGCTGGCAGGGGGATGAACACTGAAGCTTTCTTT; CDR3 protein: CSAGRGMNTEAFF
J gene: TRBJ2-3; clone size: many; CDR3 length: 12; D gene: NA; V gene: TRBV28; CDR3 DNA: TGTGCCAGCAGTTTATTCCAAGATACGCAGTATTTT; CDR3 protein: CASSLFQDTQYF
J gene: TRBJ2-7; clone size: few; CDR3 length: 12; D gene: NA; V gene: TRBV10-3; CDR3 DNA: TGTGCCATCAGAGACACAGGCTACGAGCAGTACTTC; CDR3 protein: CAIRDTGYEQYF
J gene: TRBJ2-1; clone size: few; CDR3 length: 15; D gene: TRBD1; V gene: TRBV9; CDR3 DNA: TGTGCCAGCAGCGCCTGGACAGGGTCCTACAATGAGCAGTTCTTC; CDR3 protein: CASSAWTGSYNEQFF
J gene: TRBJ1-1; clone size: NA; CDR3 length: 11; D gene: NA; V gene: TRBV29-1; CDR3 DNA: TGCAGCGTCGCGGACGGTTCTGAAGCTTTCTTT; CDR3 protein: CSVADGSEAFF
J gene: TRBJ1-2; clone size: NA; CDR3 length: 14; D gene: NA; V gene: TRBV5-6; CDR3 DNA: TGTGCCAGCAGCTTGGGACGGACTAACTATGGCTACACCTTC; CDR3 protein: CASSLGRTNYGYTF
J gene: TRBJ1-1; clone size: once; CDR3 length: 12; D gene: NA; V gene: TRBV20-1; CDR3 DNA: TGCGGGGGAGAGGGCGGGAACACTGAAGCTTTCTTT; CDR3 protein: CGGEGGNTEAFF
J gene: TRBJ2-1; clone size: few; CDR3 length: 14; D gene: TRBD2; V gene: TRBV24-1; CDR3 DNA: TGTGCCACCAGTGGGGGGGAGGGCTACAATGAGCAGTTCTTC; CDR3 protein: CATSGGEGYNEQFF
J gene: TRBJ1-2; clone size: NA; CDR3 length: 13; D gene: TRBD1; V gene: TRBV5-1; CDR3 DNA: TGCGCCAGCAGCGAGACAGGGCCAGAGGGCTACACCTTC; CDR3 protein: CASSETGPEGYTF
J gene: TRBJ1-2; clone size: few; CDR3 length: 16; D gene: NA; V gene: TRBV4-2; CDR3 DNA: TGTGCCAGCAGCCAAGACTTCACCGGGCCAGTCCATGGCTACACCTTC; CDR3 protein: CASSQDFTGPVHGYTF
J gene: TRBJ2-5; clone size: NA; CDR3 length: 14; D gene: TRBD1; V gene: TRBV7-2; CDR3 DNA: TGTGCCAGCAGTAAAAACAGGGGACAAGAGACCCAGTACTTC; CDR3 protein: CASSKNRGQETQYF
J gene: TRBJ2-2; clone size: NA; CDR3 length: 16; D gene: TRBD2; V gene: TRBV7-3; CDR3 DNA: TGTGCCAGCAGCCCCGGAGCTCGGGGGGACACCGGGGAGCTGTTTTTT; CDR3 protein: CASSPGARGDTGELFF
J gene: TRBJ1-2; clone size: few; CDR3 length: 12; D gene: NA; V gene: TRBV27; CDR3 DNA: TGTGCCAGCAGTCCGGGGACGTTTGGCTACACCTTC; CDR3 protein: CASSPGTFGYTF